The clone carrying this T cell receptor (beta chain) appeared a few times. The data originate from a study of T cell repertoires in aging, cancer and after chemotherapy. Amplification of TCR beta used genomic DNA extracted from peripheral blood. A mixed TRB-A/B primer pool amplified rearranged TRB by multiplex touch-down PCR. Using its own MiXCR run on the multiplex PCR reads, TCRdb lists one record per CDR3 protein. The sample has some 4,900 distinct CDR3 sequences, about 24% seen once. The CDR3 runs 15 residues. Trimming removed 3 bases at V and 0 bases at J, with 11 bases between. CDR1 and CDR2 from the germline V gene are MDHEN and SYDVKM.

The clonotype comes from a human donor in good health. The specimen was blood. This chain links TRBV28 with TRBJ1-1, with D possibly TRBD1 on 5 matching bases. The CDR3: CASSLGVGMNTEAFF. In DNA, the CDR3 is TGTGCCAGCAGTTTGGGGGTTGGGATGAACACTGAAGCTTTCTTT.